The rows below give T cell receptor beta chains drawn from one sample of a study of response to subunit inactivated influenza vaccine. One entry per CDR3 protein results from TCRdb running MiXCR on the RT-PCR reads. Altogether 650,000 to 800,000 distinct CDR3 sequences are present, approximately 15% being singletons, with the ten largest covering less than 9%. The input for sequencing was PBMCs from blood, taken 14 to 15 days before vaccination. Receptors originate from a man between 50 and 59 years old who received an inactivated influenza vaccine. Each CDR3 is given with its conserved first and last residue. The D gene is left open where the match is weak. Clone size is shown for a subset of rows, as once, few, many or a class of expanded clone.

D gene	clone size	V gene	J gene	CDR3 length	CDR3 protein	CDR3 DNA
-	-	TRBV11-2	TRBJ2-7	17	CASSLVPVGPQVYEQYF	TGTGCCAGCAGCTTAGTCCCAGTGGGGCCCCAGGTATACGAGCAGTACTTC
-	few	TRBV25-1	TRBJ1-1	13	CASTRFGGTEAFF	TGTGCCAGCACCCGATTCGGGGGAACTGAAGCTTTCTTT
TRBD1	-	TRBV10-3	TRBJ1-6	14	CAISIQGDNSPLHF	TGTGCCATCAGTATACAGGGGGATAATTCACCCCTCCACTTT
TRBD1	many	TRBV18	TRBJ2-3	16	CASSPPGQTSTDTQYF	TGTGCCAGCTCACCGCCGGGACAGACGAGCACAGATACGCAGTATTTT
-	many	TRBV15	TRBJ2-7	13	CATSRPPTYEQYF	TGTGCCACCAGTAGACCCCCAACCTACGAGCAGTACTTC
-	-	TRBV6-2/TRBV6-3	TRBJ2-3	13	CASSYGLPDTQYF	TGTGCCAGCAGTTACGGGCTCCCCGATACGCAGTATTTT
TRBD1	-	TRBV5-1	TRBJ2-1	14	CASSSGTGANEQFF	TGCGCCAGCAGCTCCGGGACAGGGGCAAATGAGCAGTTCTTC
TRBD1	few	TRBV5-1	TRBJ1-6	21	CASSLAGGQGGPSSYNSPLHF	TGCGCCAGCAGCTTGGCAGGGGGACAGGGGGGCCCGAGCTCCTATAATTCACCCCTCCACTTT
TRBD2	few	TRBV6-4	TRBJ2-1	13	CASRGGTNNEQFF	TGTGCCAGCAGGGGGGGGACTAACAATGAGCAGTTCTTC
TRBD1	-	TRBV12-3/TRBV12-4	TRBJ1-6	14	CASRRGQGSSPLHF	TGTGCCAGCAGGCGGGGACAGGGAAGTTCACCCCTCCACTTT
-	few	TRBV9	TRBJ2-3	18	CASSITMAGGGSTDTQYF	TGTGCCAGCAGCATTACCATGGCCGGGGGAGGTTCCACAGATACGCAGTATTTT
TRBD1	-	TRBV7-2	TRBJ2-7	15	CASSSMDRGSYEQYF	TGTGCCAGCAGCTCTATGGACAGGGGTTCCTACGAGCAGTACTTC
-	few	TRBV4-1	TRBJ2-5	15	CASSQESFTAETQYF	TGCGCCAGCAGCCAAGAAAGTTTTACGGCTGAGACCCAGTACTTC
TRBD1	few	TRBV12-3/TRBV12-4	TRBJ2-5	13	CASSRQGKETQYF	TGTGCCAGCAGCAGACAGGGCAAAGAGACCCAGTACTTC
-	-	TRBV7-2	TRBJ1-1	15	CASSPRRAGYTEAFF	TGTGCCAGCAGCCCACGACGTGCGGGGTACACTGAAGCTTTCTTT
TRBD1	-	TRBV5-1	TRBJ1-6	17	CASSLWGVGQGDSPLHF	TGCGCCAGCAGCTTATGGGGAGTAGGTCAGGGGGACTCACCCCTCCACTTT
TRBD1	-	TRBV27	TRBJ2-7	11	CASSLRQGRNF	TGTGCCAGCAGTCTACGACAGGGACGAAACTTC
-	-	TRBV6-1	TRBJ2-6	13	CASIISGANVLTF	TGTGCCAGCATAATCTCTGGGGCCAACGTCCTGACTTTC
TRBD2	few	TRBV6-5	TRBJ2-2	19	CASSYLGASGRAGTGELFF	TGTGCCAGCAGTTATCTCGGCGCTAGCGGGAGGGCCGGGACCGGGGAGCTGTTTTTT
-	few	TRBV16	TRBJ2-1	15	CASSQRSLGPNEQFF	TGTGCCAGCAGCCAACGGTCCCTGGGCCCCAATGAGCAGTTCTTC
-	-	TRBV27	TRBJ2-7	16	CASSFLAGQIPYEQYF	TGTGCCAGCAGTTTCCTCGCAGGGCAAATCCCCTACGAGCAGTACTTC
-	-	TRBV7-2	TRBJ2-2	15	CASRANPTNTGELFF	TGTGCCAGCAGGGCCAATCCAACGAACACCGGGGAGCTGTTTTTT
TRBD2	-	TRBV4-1	TRBJ2-5	15	CASSRVGLAPETQYF	TGCGCCAGCAGCCGAGTAGGACTAGCGCCAGAGACCCAGTACTTC
-	-	TRBV12-3/TRBV12-4	TRBJ1-3	14	CASRGEGTGNTIYF	TGTGCCAGCAGGGGTGAGGGGACGGGAAACACCATATATTTT
TRBD2	few	TRBV2	TRBJ2-3	17	CASSEKGLAGYTDTQYF	TGTGCCAGCAGTGAAAAGGGGCTAGCGGGATACACAGATACGCAGTATTTT
-	-	TRBV15	TRBJ2-1	15	CATSAHRDLYNEQFF	TGTGCCACCAGCGCCCACCGGGACTTATACAATGAGCAGTTCTTC
-	many	TRBV14	TRBJ2-1	11	CASSQGLEQFF	TGTGCCAGCAGCCAAGGATTGGAGCAGTTCTTC
TRBD1	few	TRBV12-3/TRBV12-4	TRBJ1-6	14	CASSGDRGNSPLHF	TGTGCCAGCAGTGGAGACAGGGGCAATTCACCCCTCCACTTT
-	-	TRBV20-1	TRBJ1-4	11	CSARDDEKLFF	TGCAGTGCTAGAGATGATGAAAAACTGTTTTTT
TRBD1	few	TRBV5-4	TRBJ2-5	16	CASSSRQGLRQETQYF	TGTGCCAGCAGCTCTCGACAGGGGCTAAGGCAAGAGACCCAGTACTTC
-	-	TRBV3-1	TRBJ2-1	13	CASSFRVHNEQFF	TGTGCCAGCAGCTTCCGGGTCCACAATGAGCAGTTCTTC
-	-	TRBV12-3/TRBV12-4	TRBJ2-1	15	CASSSLGPSYNEQFF	TGTGCCAGCAGCAGCCTGGGCCCCTCCTACAATGAGCAGTTCTTC
-	few	TRBV7-2	TRBJ2-2	16	CASSTTGTLGTGELFF	TGTGCCAGCAGCACAACCGGGACATTAGGCACCGGGGAGCTGTTTTTT